A selection of T cell receptor beta chains follows, all from one sample in a study of T cells in Graves' hyperthyroidism and ophthalmopathy. TCRdb passed the multiplex PCR reads through MiXCR, listing each CDR3 protein once. The table lists hundreds of thousands of distinct CDR3 sequences, about 19% of them singletons. The sample consisted of blood. Receptors originate from a woman aged 45-60 years with Graves' hyperthyroidism that later progressed to Graves' ophthalmopathy. CDR3s include the opening cysteine and the closing phenylalanine or tryptophan. A D gene is named only where the DNA matches it firmly. Expanded clones are given a class, and other clones once, few, many or no size at all.

V	J	D	size	DNA	CDR3
TRBV18	TRBJ2-1	NA	NA	TGTGCCAGCGGAACGACCGGGGTGAGAAACAATGAGCAGTTCTTC	CASGTTGVRNNEQFF
TRBV20-1	TRBJ1-1	NA	many	TGCAGTGCTCCCACCCCTCAGGGTTGGACTGAAGCTTTCTTT	CSAPTPQGWTEAFF
TRBV6-2/TRBV6-3	TRBJ1-2	TRBD1	many	TGTGCCAGCAGGGCACCGGGACAGGGAAACTATGGCTACACCTTC	CASRAPGQGNYGYTF
TRBV7-8	TRBJ1-2	NA	NA	TGTGCCAGCAGCCCCCGGGACGTAAGGGGCTACACCTTC	CASSPRDVRGYTF
TRBV20-1	TRBJ1-5	NA	few	TGCAGTGCTAGCCTATTCGGGAGTACGGCGGCCTATAGCAATCAGCCCCAGCATTTT	CSASLFGSTAAYSNQPQHF
TRBV20-1	TRBJ2-1	TRBD2	few	TGCAGTGCTCGAGCTAGCGGGGCGTACAATGAGCAGTTCTTC	CSARASGAYNEQFF
TRBV3-1	TRBJ1-1	NA	many	TGTGCCAGCAGCCAAGGAGATGGCGGGGGGAACACTGAAGCTTTCTTT	CASSQGDGGGNTEAFF
TRBV6-2/TRBV6-3	TRBJ1-4	TRBD1	NA	TGTGCCAGCAGTTACTCCGGGACAGATAATGAAAGACTGTTTTTT	CASSYSGTDNERLFF
TRBV27	TRBJ2-7	TRBD1	many	TGTGCCAGCAGTTTGGGGACAGGGGGAGGCTACTACGAGCAGTACTTC	CASSLGTGGGYYEQYF
TRBV29-1	TRBJ2-5	TRBD2	few	TGCAGCGCCCAAGGGGCGGGGGGGGGATACCAAGAGACCCAGTACTTC	CSAQGAGGGYQETQYF
TRBV6-1	TRBJ2-6	NA	NA	TGTGCCAGCAGTGAAGCGGGGATCTACAGGTCTGGGGCCAACGTCCTGACTTTC	CASSEAGIYRSGANVLTF